This T cell receptor beta chain was sequenced for a study of cytomegalovirus exposure and HLA in healthy donors. The PCR made use of 60 Vbeta and 13 Jbeta primers. This table comes from immunoSEQ multiplex PCR, and its TCRdb copy is limited to in-frame clones, with some not included. The sample contains 150,000 to 200,000 clones, roughly 80% of which appear only once. As concerns this clone: No antigen is known for it.

Findings and caveats of the study: Generally TCR sequences proved uncommon, though certain public TCRs appeared in numerous donors. In a later analysis, V- and J-gene trimming of beta chains associated with a DCLRE1C missense variant, replicated independently.

Trimming cost V 8 bases and J 2 bases; bases outside gene matches: 8. The V gene's germline CDR1 is SNHLY and CDR2 FYNNEI. The CDR3 length is 14 residues. This clonotype was obtained from a woman in her thirties or forties in good health and CMV-seronegative. The sequencing sample was made of PBMCs. This chain connects TRBV2 to TRBJ1-2; TRBD1 matches at 7 bases. The CDR3 DNA follows: TGTGCCAGCCAATCCGGGACAGCGAACTATGGCTACACCTTC. Translation: CASQSGTANYGYTF.